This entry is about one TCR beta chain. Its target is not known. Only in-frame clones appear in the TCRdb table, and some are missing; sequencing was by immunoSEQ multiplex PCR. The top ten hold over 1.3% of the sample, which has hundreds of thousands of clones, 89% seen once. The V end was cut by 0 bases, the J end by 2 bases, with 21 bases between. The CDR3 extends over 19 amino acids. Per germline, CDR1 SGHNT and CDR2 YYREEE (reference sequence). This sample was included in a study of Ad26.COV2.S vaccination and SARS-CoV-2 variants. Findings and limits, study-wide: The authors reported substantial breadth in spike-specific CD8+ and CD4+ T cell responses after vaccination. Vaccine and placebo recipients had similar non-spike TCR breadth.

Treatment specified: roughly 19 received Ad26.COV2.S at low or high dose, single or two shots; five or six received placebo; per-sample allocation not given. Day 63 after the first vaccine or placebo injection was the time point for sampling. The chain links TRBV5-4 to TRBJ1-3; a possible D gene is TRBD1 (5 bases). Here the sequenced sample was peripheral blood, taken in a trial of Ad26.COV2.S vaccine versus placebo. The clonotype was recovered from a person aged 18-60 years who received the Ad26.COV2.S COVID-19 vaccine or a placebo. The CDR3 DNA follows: TGTGCCAGCAGCTTGGTTTGGGACGGCCAAAGGCGTCCTGGAAACACCATATATTTT. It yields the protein CASSLVWDGQRRPGNTIYF.